Shown below are 20 T cell receptor beta chains from a single sample sequenced in a study of cytomegalovirus exposure and HLA in healthy donors. PCR used 60 Vbeta primers and 13 Jbeta primers. Produced via immunoSEQ multiplex PCR; TCRdb's table is partial and in-frame only. The data show about 110,000 clones, roughly 80% seen once. Sequenced material: PBMCs. Receptors originate from a man aged 25 to 40 in good health and CMV-seronegative.

The chain uses TRBV2 and TRBJ1-2; D might be TRBD1 (6 bases). The germline V and J ends were trimmed by 6 bases and 5 bases, with 19 bases remaining between them. This CDR3 region has 15 residues. From germline, CDR1 is SNHLY and CDR2 FYNNEI. The CDR3 nucleotides read TGTGCCAGCAGCGATCCGGGGGGGCATAAATATGGCTACACCTTC. Translated: CASSDPGGHKYGYTF.

This chain links TRBV6-5 with TRBJ2-3, with 7 bases matching TRBD2. CDR1 and CDR2 (germline): MNHEY, SVGAGI. The CDR3 spans 15 residues. V gave up 0 bases and J gave up 1 base; unmatched junction bases: 1. In nucleotides, the CDR3 is TGTGCCAGCAGTTACTCAGCGGGACGCACAGATACGCAGTATTTT. Residues: CASSYSAGRTDTQYF.

V is TRBV29-1 and J is TRBJ2-7; tentative D call: TRBD1 (5 bases). CDR1 SQVTM and CDR2 ANQGSEA come from the germline V gene. This CDR3 comprises 12 residues. With 4 bases removed from V and 2 bases from J, the gap between germline ends came to 9 bases. The CDR3 protein is CSVVDSAYEQYF. The CDR3 bases are TGCAGCGTTGTAGACAGCGCCTACGAGCAGTACTTC.

This chain connects TRBV6-5 to TRBJ1-2; D is unclear. This CDR3 region has 14 residues. V was shortened by 5 bases and J by 7 bases, with 17 bases between the two germline ends. CDR1 is MNHEY and CDR2 is SVGAGI in the germline V gene. The DNA for the CDR3 is TGTGCCAGCAGTAGGACCTCTCGGGGTGTTGGCTACACCTTC. This sequence encodes CASSRTSRGVGYTF.

The CDR3 nucleotides read TGTGCCAGCTCACCGAATAGCGGGGGGGCCTACGAGCAGTACTTC. As protein: CASSPNSGGAYEQYF. The V gene is TRBV18, the J gene TRBJ2-7, with TRBD2 matching 11 bases. The CDR3 loop spans 15 amino acids. V gave up 3 bases and J gave up 2 bases; unmatched junction bases: 3. Germline CDR1 reads KGHSH; CDR2 reads LQKENI.

V gene TRBV4-1 combines with J gene TRBJ2-5; 7 positions match TRBD2. The CDR3 contains 15 residues. The junction had 12 bases not matched to a gene; V was cut back by 6 bases and J by 5 bases. CDR1 and CDR2 (germline): MGHRA, YSYEKL. CDR3 nucleotide sequence: TGCGCCAGCAGGTCTGGCGGGAGATTGTTGGAGACCCAGTACTTC. Translated, it gives CASRSGGRLLETQYF.

The genes are TRBV28 and TRBJ1-4; D remains ambiguous. This CDR3 is 13 amino acids long. V lost 6 bases, J lost 10 bases, and 15 bases lay in between. Germline lookup yields CDR1 MDHEN and CDR2 SYDVKM. CDR3 nucleotide sequence: TGTGCCAGCAGGTGGCAGGAGGGTGGAAAACTGTTTTTT. It specifies CASRWQEGGKLFF.

The J gene is TRBJ2-3, the V gene TRBV18; 7 positions match TRBD2. The CDR3 length is 15 residues. CDR1 and CDR2 (germline): KGHSH, LQKENI. Trimming cost V 0 bases and J 6 bases; bases outside gene matches: 6. The CDR3 loop reads CASSPPQARGDTQYF. CDR3 bases: TGTGCCAGCTCACCACCCCAGGCGCGGGGGGATACGCAGTATTTT.

The rearrangement uses TRBV19 and TRBJ1-2, with 10 bases fitting TRBD1. The CDR3 contains 12 residues. V was pared by 6 bases and J by 7 bases, with 2 bases of the junction left unmatched. Germline assignment: CDR1 LNHDA and CDR2 SQIVND (reference sequence). The CDR3 sequence: CASRGTGAGYTF. The CDR3, as DNA: TGTGCCAGTAGGGGGACAGGGGCTGGCTACACCTTC.

The V call is TRBV6-1, the J call TRBJ1-5, with 9 bases fitting TRBD1. J gave up 0 bases and V 6 bases, and 3 bases lay outside the gene matches. The CDR3 runs 15 residues. In germline, CDR1 is MNHNS, CDR2 SASEGT. CDR3 protein: CASRQGARSNQPQHF. The CDR3 bases are TGTGCCAGCAGACAGGGGGCGCGTAGCAATCAGCCCCAGCATTTT.

The chain carries TRBV27 and TRBJ2-7; 11 bases are a match to TRBD2. The CDR3 runs 14 residues. Trimming removed 6 bases from V and 4 bases from J; junction bases left unmatched: 5. CDR1 and CDR2 from the germline V gene are MNHEY and SMNVEV (reference sequence). The CDR3 is CASRTGLADYEQYF. CDR3 coding DNA: TGTGCCAGCAGAACGGGACTAGCGGATTACGAGCAGTACTTC.

The CDR3 is CASSESGGKQPQHF. CDR3 nucleotide sequence: TGTGCCAGCTCCGAATCGGGGGGTAAGCAGCCCCAGCATTTT. The chain links TRBV18 to TRBJ1-5; D possibly corresponds to TRBD1 (5 bases). CDR1 and CDR2 from the germline V gene are KGHSH and LQKENI. This CDR3 comprises 14 residues. V lost 6 bases to trimming and J lost 7 bases, with 16 bases between them.

The rearrangement uses TRBV5-1 and TRBJ1-2; 9 bases map to TRBD1. The CDR3 sequence is 14 residues long. Trimming removed 2 bases from V and 4 bases from J; junction bases left unmatched: 3. The germline gives CDR1 SGHRS, CDR2 YFSETQ. CDR3 nucleotides: TGCGCCAGCAGCTTTGTACAGGGGGCCTATGGCTACACCTTC. Its protein is CASSFVQGAYGYTF.

This clone has a single count. The rearrangement joins TRBV25-1 to TRBJ2-5, with TRBD1 matching over 8 bases. V shed 5 bases, J shed 4 bases, and the junction held 9 bases outside the gene matches. CDR3 length: 15 amino acids. From germline, CDR1 is MGHDK and CDR2 SYGVNS. The DNA of the CDR3 is TGTGCCAGCAGTCCCTGGACAGGGAAAGTAGAGACCCAGTACTTC. This gives the protein CASSPWTGKVETQYF. Using reference TRBV25-1 and TRBJ2-5 for the parts outside the CDR3, the full variable domain is EADIYQTPRYLVIGTGKKITLECSQTMGHDKMYWYQQDPGMELHLIHYSYGVNSTEKGDLSSESTVSRIRTEHFPLTLESARPSHTSQYLCASSPWTGKVETQYFGPGTRLLVL.

This sequence joins TRBV14 and TRBJ2-3; no reliable D call. CDR1 and CDR2 (germline): SGHDN, FVKESK. CDR3 length: 13 residues. V lost 1 base to trimming and J lost 6 bases, with 8 bases between them. The CDR3 sequence: CASSQGRWDTQYF. The CDR3, as DNA: TGTGCCAGCAGCCAAGGCCGGTGGGATACGCAGTATTTT.

The chain combines TRBV6-8 with TRBJ2-3; 8 positions agree with TRBD2. CDR1 is MNHGY, CDR2 SAAAGT, per germline. CDR3 length equals 15 residues. J was trimmed by 9 bases and V by 2 bases; bases with no gene match: 10. This CDR3 reads CASSYNGRARGTQYF. DNA of the CDR3: TGTGCCAGCAGTTACAACGGGAGGGCCCGGGGGACGCAGTATTTT.

The chain joins TRBV15 to TRBJ2-2; possibly TRBD2 for D (5 bases). CDR1 LNHNV and CDR2 YYDKDF come from the germline V gene (reference sequence). The CDR3 runs to 14 residues. Trimming took 2 bases from V and 7 from J, leaving 11 bases between them. The CDR3 sequence is CATSRPPGNGELFF. The CDR3 nucleotides are TGTGCCACCAGCAGACCCCCGGGGAACGGGGAGCTGTTTTTT. The variable domain in full, with the rest retrieved from reference TRBV15 and TRBJ2-2, is DAMVIQNPRYQVTQFGKPVTLSCSQTLNHNVMYWYQQKSSQAPKLLFHYYDKDFNNEADTPDNFQSRRPNTSFCFLDIRSPGLGDTAMYLCATSRPPGNGELFFGEGSRLTVL.

The gene calls are TRBV28 and TRBJ1-2; tentatively, D is TRBD1 (5 bases). Trimming took off 4 bases at V and 0 bases at J, with 15 bases between the two ends. The CDR3 loop spans 16 amino acids. CDR1 MDHEN and CDR2 SYDVKM come from the germline V gene. The CDR3 region is CASSSPQGTANYGYTF. CDR3 bases: TGTGCCAGCAGTTCGCCGCAGGGCACAGCTAACTATGGCTACACCTTC.

The V and J genes are TRBV6-5 and TRBJ2-1, with TRBD1 matching 9 bases. The CDR3 consists of 13 residues. The V segment lost 7 bases and the J segment 12 bases; nucleotides outside the gene matches: 10. Germline V gene lookup returns CDR1 MNHEY and CDR2 SVGAGI. DNA for the CDR3: TGTGCCAGCATTCCCGGACAGGGGTTGACGCAGTTCTTC. It is translated as CASIPGQGLTQFF.

The CDR3 region has the DNA TGCGCCAGCAGTGGCCCCGGACTAGCGGGATATGAGCAGTTCTTC. It encodes CASSGPGLAGYEQFF. The V and J genes are TRBV10-1 and TRBJ2-1; 12 positions match TRBD2. The CDR3 is 15 amino acids. Germline lookup yields CDR1 WNHNN and CDR2 SYGVQD (reference sequence). V shed 4 bases and J 8 bases; nucleotides not matched to a gene: 6.